This TCR beta chain originates from a study of identical twins. TCRdb passed the 5' RACE reads through MiXCR, listing each CDR3 protein once. The repertoire includes roughly 690,000 distinct CDR3 sequences, 21% of them detected once, and 4.3% sits in the top ten. There are a few counts of this clonotype. The sample also formed part of further work on T cells expressing NK-cell markers. This second study says: Researchers got TCR beta repertoires out of sorted CD3+CD56+NKG2C+, CD3+CD56+NKG2C- and CD3+CD56-NKG2C+ T cells. As a fraction of CD8+ T cells, dominant NKG2C+ clonotypes reached roughly 1.0-7.5% in more than five donors. Four of the donors also had these clonotypes leading their CD3+CD56-NKG2C+ fraction.

The clonotype was recovered from a woman between 18 and 29 years old in good health. What was sequenced was PBMCs.

The CDR3 coding sequence is TGTGCCAGCAGCCCTCGAGCTCCGGGTACCGGGGAGCTGTTTTTT. Its translation: CASSPRAPGTGELFF. The chain combines TRBV7-9 with TRBJ2-2; D is unresolved. CDR3 length: 15 amino acids. Germline CDR1 reads SEHNR; CDR2 reads FQNEAQ (reference sequence). Deletions cut 5 bases from V and 5 bases from J, with 15 bases between.